One sample yielded the 7 T cell receptor beta chains listed below, sequenced in a study of Graves' ophthalmopathy and Graves' hyperthyroidism. TCR beta CDR3 amplification used RNA transcripts. The first-round RT-PCR employed HTBI primers together with the Qiagen OneStep RT-PCR kit. A multiplex PCR was then performed as the second round. TCRdb reprocessed the multiplex PCR reads with MiXCR, giving one entry per CDR3 protein. This sample has 740,000 or so distinct CDR3 sequences, with roughly two fifths found just once. Input material: peripheral blood. The receptors come from an adult man with Graves' ophthalmopathy.

This clonotype was picked up many times. The chain carries TRBV7-9 and TRBJ1-1, with D hard to call. In germline, CDR1 is SEHNR, CDR2 FQNEAQ (reference sequence). Between the trimmed V and J ends, which lost 5 bases and 1 base, there was a span of 11 bases. This CDR3 spans 14 amino acids. The CDR3 loop is CASSPGGRNTEAFF. As DNA, the CDR3 is TGTGCCAGCAGCCCTGGAGGTAGGAACACTGAAGCTTTCTTT.

This clonotype was seen repeatedly, ten times or more. The chain links TRBV10-2 to TRBJ1-5; the match to TRBD1 covers 10 bases. The CDR3 contains 15 residues. Germline V gene data show CDR1 as WSHSY and CDR2 as SAAADI. The J segment lost 7 bases and the V segment lost 3 bases, leaving 6 bases of the junction unmatched. This CDR3 is CASSELRTGGQPQHF. The CDR3 DNA reads as TGCGCCAGCAGTGAACTACGGACAGGGGGACAGCCCCAGCATTTT.

The genes are TRBV24-1 and TRBJ1-5, with 9 bases matching TRBD1. CDR3 size: 16 residues. CDR1 is KGHDR, CDR2 SFDVKD, per germline. The ends lost 0 bases at V and 5 bases at J; junction bases unmatched: 4. This CDR3 reads CATSDLRRTGDQPQHF. DNA for the CDR3: TGTGCCACCAGTGATTTGCGCCGGACAGGGGATCAGCCCCAGCATTTT.

This clonotype was seen ten or more times. This rearrangement joins TRBV15 to TRBJ1-2; a possible D gene is TRBD1 (5 bases). There are 16 residues in the CDR3. Trimming left V 0 bases short and J 1 base short, with 12 bases between. Germline values: CDR1 LNHNV, CDR2 YYDKDF (reference sequence). Here the CDR3 DNA reads TGTGCCACCAGCAGAGATTCATACGGGGGTAACTATGGCTACACCTTC. It codes for CATSRDSYGGNYGYTF.

This chain links TRBV6-5 with TRBJ1-2, with 9 bases fitting TRBD1. From germline, CDR1 is MNHEY and CDR2 SVGAGI. This CDR3 is 16 amino acids long. Germline trimming cut 4 bases from V and 6 bases from J; bases unmatched to any gene: 12. Written as DNA, the CDR3 is TGTGCCAGCAGTTTTCCGCTGACAGGGGGAAGGGATGGCTACACCTTC. This codes for CASSFPLTGGRDGYTF.

V gene TRBV13 combines with J gene TRBJ1-1, with D possibly matching TRBD1 (5 bases). Per the germline V gene, CDR1 is PRHDT and CDR2 is FYEKMQ (reference sequence). The CDR3 is made up of 13 amino acids. V lost 7 bases and J 2 bases, leaving 11 bases between the germline ends. CDR3 DNA sequence: TGTGCCAGCATTAAGAGGGGAAACACTGAAGCTTTCTTT. This sequence encodes CASIKRGNTEAFF.

The V call is TRBV10-3, the J call TRBJ2-6; TRBD1 agrees at 7 bases. CDR1 ENHRY and CDR2 SYGVKD come from the germline V gene. The CDR3 spans 17 residues. V trimming: 10 bases; J trimming: 4 bases; junction bases outside the gene matches: 16. DNA for the CDR3: TGTGCCAGTAGAAGACAGGGAGCCCTTGTGGGGGCCAACGTCCTGACTTTC. This translates into CASRRQGALVGANVLTF.